A single sample is the source of the 12 T cell receptor beta chains below, sequenced in a study of T-cell memory formation after mild COVID-19. One entry per CDR3 protein, called by TCRdb with MiXCR from the 5' RACE reads. The sample consists of fewer than 350,000 distinct CDR3 sequences, roughly 18% of them appearing once. The sample taken for sequencing was PBMCs or a T cell subset sorted from them (not recorded which). The source of these receptors is a man aged 18 to 29 who had mild COVID-19 (a few samples of this study predate the infection). Cell type and time point are not known.

For this clonotype: A read error may account for a junction end that differs from germline. The rearrangement joins TRBV4-3 to TRBJ2-5; possibly TRBD1 or TRBD2 for D (5 bases each). The CDR3 loop spans 14 amino acids. CDR1 and CDR2 (germline): LGHNA, YSLEER. The CDR3 nucleotides read TGCGCCAGCAGCCTAGGGCACGGCAGGGAGATCCAGTACTTC. The encoded protein is CASSLGHGREIQYF.

This clonotype was recorded a few times. The chain couples TRBV6-6 to TRBJ1-6, with D tentatively TRBD1 (6 bases). V gave up 10 bases and J gave up 5 bases, with 18 bases separating them. This CDR3 contains 15 residues. CDR1 and CDR2 from the germline V gene are MNHNY and SVGAGI (reference sequence). In DNA form, the CDR3 reads TGTGCCACGAGGGGGTCGTCGGGGAATAATTCACCCCTCCACTTT. Its protein product is CATRGSSGNNSPLHF.

This clonotype was detected a few times. The chain recombines TRBV4-1 with TRBJ2-1, with D uncertain. The CDR3 covers 17 residues. Germline CDR1 MGHRA, CDR2 YSYEKL. Trimming took 0 bases from V and 0 from J, leaving 12 bases between them. The CDR3 here is CASSQDATLSSYNEQFF. In DNA form, the CDR3 reads TGCGCCAGCAGCCAAGATGCGACACTGAGCTCCTACAATGAGCAGTTCTTC.

The chain employs TRBV2 and TRBJ2-7; the D gene is possibly TRBD2 (7 bases). The germline V gene encodes CDR1 SNHLY and CDR2 FYNNEI. V dropped 3 bases and J dropped 0 bases, with 12 bases sitting between them. The CDR3 length is 15 residues. The DNA for the CDR3 is TGTGCCAGCAGTGATAGGGGGGGCCCCTCCTACGAGCAGTACTTC. This encodes CASSDRGGPSYEQYF. The full variable domain, in which reference TRBV2 and TRBJ2-7 provide the parts outside the CDR3, is EPEVTQTPSHQVTQMGQEVILRCVPISNHLYFYWYRQILGQKVEFLVSFYNNEISEKSEIFDDQFSVERPDGSNFTLKIRSTKLEDSAMYFCASSDRGGPSYEQYFGPGTRLTVT.

This clonotype was detected only a few times. J is TRBJ1-2 and V is TRBV2; the D is unclear. Deletions cut 2 bases from V and 4 bases from J, with 14 bases between. This CDR3 comprises 15 residues. The germline CDR1 and CDR2 sequences are SNHLY and FYNNEI. For the CDR3, the DNA is TGTGCCAGCAGTGAATCCAGCGAGTTCATCTATGGCTACACCTTC. Protein product: CASSESSEFIYGYTF.

This clonotype showed up many times. The chain couples TRBV4-1 to TRBJ1-5; 11 bases map to TRBD1. Germline V gives CDR1 MGHRA, CDR2 YSYEKL. This CDR3 is 15 amino acids long. V lost 4 bases, J lost 5 bases, and 4 bases stayed unmatched. As DNA, the CDR3 is TGCGCCAGCAGCCCCGGGGACAGGGGGTATCAGCCCCAGCATTTT. Protein sequence: CASSPGDRGYQPQHF.

This clonotype turned up a few times. The chain recombines TRBV6-6 with TRBJ2-3; the match to TRBD2 covers 7 bases. V was pared by 5 bases and J by 2 bases, with 7 bases of the junction left unmatched. This CDR3 has 15 amino acids. Germline CDR1 MNHNY, CDR2 SVGAGI (reference sequence). CDR3 DNA sequence: TGTGCCAGCAGTGATTATGGGAGGGACACAGATACGCAGTATTTT. This codes for CASSDYGRDTDTQYF.

This chain connects TRBV28 to TRBJ2-5; unclear D gene. Germline loops: CDR1 MDHEN, CDR2 SYDVKM. The CDR3 extends over 10 amino acids. V was shortened by 8 bases and J by 7 bases, with 8 bases between the two germline ends. This CDR3 is CASGVSTQYF. CDR3 sequence (DNA): TGTGCCAGCGGGGTATCGACCCAGTACTTC.

The rearrangement uses TRBV5-1 and TRBJ2-5; D uncertain. Germline lookup yields CDR1 SGHRS and CDR2 YFSETQ. V was pared by 0 bases and J by 4 bases, with 7 bases between. The CDR3 extends over 13 amino acids. The CDR3 bases are TGCGCCAGCAGCTTGGTTATTCGAGAGACCCAGTACTTC. This translates into CASSLVIRETQYF. The full variable domain, its missing parts supplied by reference TRBV5-1 and TRBJ2-5, is KAGVTQTPRYLIKTRGQQVTLSCSPISGHRSVSWYQQTPGQGLQFLFEYFSETQRNKGNFPGRFSGRQFSNSRSEMNVSTLELGDSALYLCASSLVIRETQYFGPGTRLLVL.

This clonotype was counted a few times. This chain links TRBV5-1 with TRBJ2-5; D possibly uses TRBD1 or TRBD2 (6 bases each). Germline V CDR1 and CDR2: SGHRS, YFSETQ. V lost 0 bases, J lost 2 bases, and 11 bases lay in between. CDR3 length: 15 residues. CDR3 in amino acids: CASSLEGGRQETQYF. Here the CDR3 DNA reads TGCGCCAGCAGCTTGGAGGGGGGCCGACAAGAGACCCAGTACTTC.

This clonotype was counted a few times. The V and J genes are TRBV3-1 and TRBJ2-3; TRBD2 agrees at 9 bases. V gave up 3 bases and J gave up 2 bases; unmatched junction bases: 6. CDR1 and CDR2 (germline): LGHDT, YNNKEL (reference sequence). The CDR3 sequence is 16 residues long. The CDR3 coding sequence is TGTGCCAGCAGCCAGGGACTAGCTTTTGCCACAGATACGCAGTATTTT. Protein: CASSQGLAFATDTQYF.

The chain has TRBV19 and TRBJ1-4; D remains unclear. Germline CDR1 is LNHDA and CDR2 is SQIVND (reference sequence). There are 15 residues in the CDR3. Trimming left V 5 bases short and J 11 bases short, with 21 bases between. In DNA form, the CDR3 reads TGTGCCAGTAGTGCCCCTCCTGGGCCGGCCGTCAAACTGTTTTTT. It codes for CASSAPPGPAVKLFF.